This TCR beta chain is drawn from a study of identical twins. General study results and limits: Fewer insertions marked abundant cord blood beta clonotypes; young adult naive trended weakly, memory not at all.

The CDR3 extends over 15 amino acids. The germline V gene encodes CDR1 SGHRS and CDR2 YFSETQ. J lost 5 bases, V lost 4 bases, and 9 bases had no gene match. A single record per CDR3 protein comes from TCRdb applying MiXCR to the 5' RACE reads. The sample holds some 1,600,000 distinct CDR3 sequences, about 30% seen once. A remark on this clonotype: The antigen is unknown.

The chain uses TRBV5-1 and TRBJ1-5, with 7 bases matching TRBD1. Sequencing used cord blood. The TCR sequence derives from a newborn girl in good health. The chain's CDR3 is CASSSGTVGDQPQHF. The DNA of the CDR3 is TGCGCCAGCAGCAGCGGGACAGTAGGCGATCAGCCCCAGCATTTT.